The 8 T cell receptor beta chains reported below all come from one sample, sequenced in a study of cytomegalovirus exposure and HLA in healthy donors (dated by TCRdb to the late 2010s). Library method: the immunoSEQ multiplex PCR assay. The multiplex PCR relied on a mix of 60 forward primers for TCR Vbeta segments and 13 reverse primers for TCR Jbeta segments. TCRdb stores this immuneACCESS table with in-frame sequences only. Part of the clones is absent; in the studies checked, under half of the shortfall reflects unresolved V genes, and no reason is known for the rest. In this sample the table shows roughly 56,000 clones, over 75% of which occur a single time. Jointly, the top ten make up approximately 1.5% of the sample. Sequencing used PBMCs. The receptors here all came from a man between 18 and 29 years old in good health and CMV-seronegative.

V is TRBV4-1 and J is TRBJ1-6; the D gene is possibly TRBD1 (6 bases). Trimming took off 4 bases at V and 0 bases at J, with 13 bases between the two ends. Germline CDR1 and CDR2: MGHRA and YSYEKL. This CDR3 is 17 amino acids long. The CDR3 sequence: CASSLQDSRSYNSPLHF. In nucleotides, the CDR3 is TGCGCCAGCAGCCTACAGGACAGTCGCTCCTATAATTCACCCCTCCACTTT.

This clone was detected once. The junction differs from germline at one of its ends, possibly a read error. The CDR3: CASSTGTGWQETQYF. CDR3 in DNA: TGTGCTAGCAGCACCGGGACAGGGTGGCAAGAGACCCAGTACTTC. The chain carries TRBV7-7 and TRBJ2-5, with 9 bases identical to TRBD1. The CDR3 extends over 15 amino acids. Germline V gene lookup returns CDR1 SSHAT and CDR2 FNYEAQ (reference sequence).

This clone was observed a single time. This sequence joins TRBV2 and TRBJ1-2, with D uncertain. Trimming shortened V by 0 bases and J by 3 bases, and 14 bases separated the two germline ends. The CDR3 covers 16 residues. Germline loops: CDR1 SNHLY, CDR2 FYNNEI. CDR3 in DNA: TGTGCCAGCAGTGAAGCGACACAACGGTGGGACTATGGCTACACCTTC. It translates to CASSEATQRWDYGYTF.

The chain combines TRBV27 with TRBJ2-7, with 8 nucleotides matching TRBD1. This CDR3 is 14 amino acids long. The ends lost 3 bases at V and 6 bases at J; junction bases unmatched: 7. CDR1 is MNHEY and CDR2 is SMNVEV in the germline V gene (reference sequence). The CDR3, as DNA: TGTGCCAGCAGTTTTCAGGGGGCAGCGATCGAGCAGTACTTC. It encodes CASSFQGAAIEQYF.

The chain employs TRBV2 and TRBJ2-5; D is possibly TRBD2 (6 bases). V dropped 4 bases and J dropped 5 bases, with 17 bases sitting between them. Germline CDR1 and CDR2: SNHLY and FYNNEI. The length of the CDR3 is 15 residues. The chain's CDR3 is CASSVSGGDVETQYF. The CDR3 region has the DNA TGTGCCAGCAGTGTATCGGGCGGGGATGTCGAGACCCAGTACTTC.

CDR3 in DNA: TGTGCCAGCAGCTCCCCGGGACACTTGAACACCGGGGAGCTGTTTTTT. This encodes CASSSPGHLNTGELFF. The chain couples TRBV5-6 to TRBJ2-2, with a weak D call TRBD1 (6 bases). CDR3 size: 16 residues. V dropped 3 bases and J dropped 1 base, with 13 bases sitting between them. Germline loops: CDR1 SGHDT, CDR2 YYEEEE.

This clone was counted once. The V call is TRBV15, the J call TRBJ1-1, with 7 bases lining up with TRBD1. Germline V gene lookup returns CDR1 LNHNV and CDR2 YYDKDF (reference sequence). The V gene end was trimmed by 3 bases and the J gene end by 4 bases; junction bases not matched to a gene: 5. The CDR3 extends over 14 amino acids. The DNA for the CDR3 is TGTGCCACCAGCAGCGACAGGGTAGGCACTGAAGCTTTCTTT. It yields the protein CATSSDRVGTEAFF.

This clone occurred once. The chain has TRBV28 and TRBJ1-3, with TRBD1 matching over 10 bases. V trimming: 6 bases; J trimming: 8 bases; junction bases outside the gene matches: 13. Germline V CDR1 and CDR2: MDHEN, SYDVKM. CDR3 length: 16 residues. The CDR3 is CASSPPPGTGEYTIYF. The CDR3 DNA sequence: TGTGCCAGCAGCCCTCCCCCCGGGACAGGGGAATACACCATATATTTT.